The 3 T cell receptor beta chains below were found in one sample sequenced in a study of cytomegalovirus exposure and HLA in healthy donors. The primer mix had 60 Vbeta and 13 Jbeta primers. Profiling relied on immunoSEQ multiplex PCR, and the TCRdb table lists in-frame clones only, not all of them. In the table there are some 160,000 clones, 65% to 85% of which are singletons. The sample consisted of PBMCs. These receptors were obtained from a male donor in good health and CMV-seronegative.

V usage is TRBV19 and J usage is TRBJ1-3; a possible D gene is TRBD1 (5 bases). The germline V gene has CDR1 LNHDA and CDR2 SQIVND (reference sequence). The CDR3 loop spans 16 amino acids. The V end was cut by 3 bases, the J end by 1 base, with 13 bases between. Here the CDR3 DNA reads TGTGCCAGTAGTATTATTTGGAGACAGTCTGGAAACACCATATATTTT. Its protein is CASSIIWRQSGNTIYF.

This chain uses TRBV7-2 with TRBJ2-1, with 9 bases identical to TRBD2. Germline lookup yields CDR1 SGHTA and CDR2 FQGNSA. CDR3 length: 16 residues. The V and J ends lost 4 bases and 5 bases, in that order; junction bases with no gene match: 9. In DNA, the CDR3 is TGTGCCAGCAGCTCTACCTCTAGCGGGATGGACAATGAGCAGTTCTTC. Translation gives CASSSTSSGMDNEQFF.

The V gene is TRBV2, the J gene TRBJ2-2, with TRBD1 as a possible D gene (6 bases). The germline V gene has CDR1 SNHLY and CDR2 FYNNEI. V was trimmed by 2 bases and J by 0 bases, leaving 13 bases between them. This CDR3 is built from 17 residues. As DNA, the CDR3 is TGTGCCAGCAGTGAAACCCCAGGGGCGTCGAACACCGGGGAGCTGTTTTTT. This gives the protein CASSETPGASNTGELFF.